Sequencing of this TCR beta chain was carried out in a study of blood T cell repertoires in COVID-19 (dated by TCRdb to 2020 to 2022). Looking at the study overall: Samples from collaborators originated in the United States, Italy and Spain and spanned both the acute and convalescent phases of COVID-19. The material from the prospective study consisted of cDNA or gDNA derived from T cells, B-cell-depleted T cells, or PBMCs. Subjects who had been exposed to COVID-19, were actively infected with it, or had recovered from it provided the deeply sampled blood TCRbeta repertoires that made up the dataset. A freely available public database, intended as a resource for researchers studying the immune response to SARS-CoV-2, is where the repertoires were released. Samples were obtained from the ongoing ImmuneRACE study (first 160 participants) and from roughly 1,300 subjects provided by 6 global collaborators. A de-identified subject ID, COVID-19 status, age in years and sex were almost always included in the sample metadata. HLA class I and class II types, where available, came from metadata supplied by the sample provider rather than from assay-based typing. The full study reports these points: Clinical and demographic metadata were provided uncurated, with the amount varying by source and participant.

Comments on this clone: The target of this receptor is not known. Base-call qualities are not available, and no considerably larger clone is one nucleotide away.

The immunoSEQ Assay, a bias-controlled multiplex PCR, was used to amplify TCRbeta CDR3 regions from genomic DNA. Regarding the original processing steps: The number of nucleated cells in each sample was estimated by amplification of reference gene primers within the assay. To quantify the absolute abundance of each unique TCRbeta CDR3 rearrangement, sequence reads were collapsed and filtered. For each sample, productive Simpson clonality was calculated as the square root of Simpson's diversity index across productive rearrangements. TCRdb provides this immuneACCESS table in a form limited to in-frame rearrangements. Some clones are lacking; in checked studies, under half of them reflect an unresolved V gene, and why the rest are absent is not known. V and J calls and clone size come straight from that table; D and trimming were deduced from the DNA. For this sample the table gives about 160,000 clones, of which around 87% were detected only once. The top ten hold less than 8.5% of the sample.

Participants in the prospective study were enrolled through a virtual design, were aged 18 to 89 years, and lived in approximately 24 United States geographic areas. In the prospective study, participants were assigned to cohorts based on the clinical history participants reported in a screening survey and a study questionnaire. For ImmuneRACE Cohort 3, a participant was defined as recovered based on two consecutive negative NP/OP PCR tests, clearance by a healthcare professional, or resolution of symptoms. In the prospective study, whole blood, serum and a nasopharyngeal or oropharyngeal swab were collected from each participant by mobile phlebotomists. Participants in the prospective study had the option to provide additional blood draws and questionnaires over a roughly 2-month period. Blood samples from the prospective study were shipped frozen or at room temperature prior to DNA extraction.

CDR3 length: 20 amino acids, cysteine to phenylalanine. The DNA shown is the 60-base CDR3, in frame from base 1. Clipping removes 5 bases from V and 0 bases from J, with 10 as the unmatched junction base count. From a lookup of the germline V gene, CDR1 and CDR2 are SGHTA and FQGTGA. The source is a woman aged 50 to 60 who had recovered from COVID-19. Recombination linked TRBV7-3 to TRBJ2-1; TRBD2 lines up with 16 middle nucleotides. The sequenced sample consisted of PBMCs or T cells enriched from blood (not recorded which). The nucleotide sequence reads as follows: TGTGCCAGCAGCCCTTCCGGGACTAGCGGGGGGGGTAGCTCCTACAATGAGCAGTTCTTC. Its product reads: CASSPSGTSGGGSSYNEQFF.